The text below deals with one T cell receptor beta chain. Its antigen is currently unknown. Produced via immunoSEQ multiplex PCR; TCRdb's table is partial and in-frame only. The sample holds more than 2 million clones, 85% to 95% seen once. This record comes from a study of shared clonotypes between healthy human individuals. The donors, healthy adults who were HIV-negative, had experienced no recent acute infections or vaccinations. Overall study results and limits: Sampling covered blood only; tissue repertoires likely differ. Represented genetic and exposure-history diversity was restricted by having few donors. In contrast to clonotypes shared by all four donors, non-shared clonotypes had lower generation probabilities.

This CDR3 is built from 12 residues. CDR1 GTSNPN and CDR2 SVGIG come from the germline V gene (reference sequence). V lost 3 bases to trimming and J lost 6 bases, with 12 bases between them. This sequence joins TRBV30 and TRBJ2-7; D is tentatively TRBD1 or TRBD2 (5 bases each). Sequencing input: naive CD4+ T cells sorted from blood. The sample's subset: CD45RA+ positively selected. This sequence originates from a man aged 18-30 years in good health. The CDR3 sequence: CAWRIGGGEQYF. CDR3 DNA sequence: TGTGCCTGGAGAATTGGTGGGGGCGAGCAGTACTTC.